This T cell receptor (beta chain) was profiled in a study of T-cell reconstitution after alpha-beta-depleted transplantation in children. Unique molecular identifiers were incorporated during preparation of the TCRbeta library. TCRdb reprocessed the PCR reads via MiXCR and lists one record per CDR3 protein. The sample has approximately 150,000 distinct CDR3 sequences, about 9% seen once. This clonotype was observed many times. Germline V gene lookup returns CDR1 MGHRA and CDR2 YSYEKL. With V trimmed by 0 bases and J by 1 base, 9 bases remained unmatched. This CDR3 spans 18 amino acids. The chain links TRBV4-1 to TRBJ1-5, with TRBD1 matching over 7 bases. This TCR was recovered from a female patient aged 2-15 years who had a stem cell transplant for congenital amegakaryocytic thrombocytopenia, so the T cells may come from the graft donor. The specimen was PBMCs, mostly from graft donor cells, collected 180 days after TCRalphabeta/CD19-depleted stem cell transplant. The DNA of the CDR3 is TGCGCCAGCAGCCAAGATAGGCGAACAGGGGCGAGCAATCAGCCCCAGCATTTT. Encoded protein: CASSQDRRTGASNQPQHF.